These 26 T cell receptor beta chains share one sample of origin, sequenced in a study of type 1 and type 2 diabetes patients (dated by TCRdb to 2016 to 2017). TCRdb names Illumina MiSeq as the instrument used. Genomic DNA from sorted T cell subsets was used as template for TCRbeta CDR3 amplification. The TCRbeta CDR3 region was amplified by multiplex PCR using 30 forward and 13 reverse primers. TCRdb cleaned the public reads at Q25 with fastp, built clones with MiXCR and kept in-frame beta chains. Rows merge per CDR3 protein into single entries with the most common DNA and genes. The sample records 250,000 to 300,000 distinct CDR3 sequences, around 47% of which are singletons. Jointly, the top ten make up roughly 15% of the sample. Sequencing used peripheral blood mononuclear cells (PBMCs). The source of these receptors is a man between 18 and 29 years old with type 2 diabetes.

This chain uses TRBV20-1 with TRBJ1-2, with unresolved D. Germline V gene sequence: CDR1 DFQATT, CDR2 SNEGSKA (reference sequence). Trimming took 2 bases from V and 2 from J, leaving 9 bases between them. This CDR3 comprises 13 residues. CDR3 sequence reads: CSARSGLNYGYTF. In nucleotides, the CDR3 is TGCAGTGCTAGATCCGGGCTGAACTATGGCTACACCTTC.

V usage is TRBV2 and J usage is TRBJ1-2; D may be TRBD1 (6 bases). There are 13 residues in the CDR3. The V end lost 0 bases, the J end lost 8 bases, and 10 bases lay between the germline ends. Germline V gene lookup returns CDR1 SNHLY and CDR2 FYNNEI. For the CDR3, the DNA is TGTGCCAGCAGTGAAGCAGGCAGGGGCGGCTACACCTTC. Translated, it gives CASSEAGRGGYTF. Full variable domain (missing parts from reference TRBV2 and TRBJ1-2): EPEVTQTPSHQVTQMGQEVILRCVPISNHLYFYWYRQILGQKVEFLVSFYNNEISEKSEIFDDQFSVERPDGSNFTLKIRSTKLEDSAMYFCASSEAGRGGYTFGSGTRLTVV.

This chain joins TRBV7-8 and TRBJ2-1; TRBD2 might be the D (5 bases). Per the germline V gene, CDR1 is SGHVS and CDR2 is FQNEAQ. Trimming took off 6 bases at V and 5 bases at J, with 11 bases between the two ends. The CDR3 length is 13 residues. DNA of the CDR3: TGTGCCAGCAGTCCGAGGGCAGACAATGAGCAGTTCTTC. This gives the protein CASSPRADNEQFF.

V usage is TRBV25-1 and J usage is TRBJ1-5, with D possibly TRBD1 on 5 matching bases. Trimming removed 4 bases at V and 4 bases at J, with 8 bases between. The CDR3 contains 13 residues. Looked up from germline, CDR1 is MGHDK and CDR2 is SYGVNS. CDR3 region: CASSAGSNQPQHF. CDR3 bases: TGTGCCAGCAGTGCAGGGAGTAATCAGCCCCAGCATTTT.

This clonotype has a handful of counts. The chain joins TRBV20-1 to TRBJ1-4; no definite D call. V was clipped by 0 bases and J by 8 bases, with 7 bases between them. CDR1 is DFQATT and CDR2 is SNEGSKA in the germline V gene (reference sequence). The CDR3 spans 12 residues. The CDR3 coding sequence is TGCAGTGCTAGAGATCGGGCGGAAAAACTGTTTTTT. It specifies CSARDRAEKLFF.

The chain recombines TRBV30 with TRBJ1-1; no clear D gene. The CDR3 totals 11 residues. Germline V CDR1 and CDR2: GTSNPN, SVGIG (reference sequence). Trimming cost V 1 base and J 5 bases, with 5 bases left between them. Here the CDR3 DNA reads TGTGCCTGGAGTGAAAGTACTGAAGCTTTCTTT. Translation: CAWSESTEAFF.

This clonotype was found a few times. The chain combines TRBV2 with TRBJ1-1; weak D call: TRBD1 (5 bases). The CDR3 is 12 residues long. The germline V gene encodes CDR1 SNHLY and CDR2 FYNNEI. V shed 7 bases and J shed 5 bases, with 11 bases lying between them. This CDR3 reads CASIWGQTEAFF. In DNA, the CDR3 is TGTGCCAGCATCTGGGGCCAGACTGAAGCTTTCTTT.

V usage is TRBV30 and J usage is TRBJ1-6, with D maybe TRBD1 (6 bases). Germline V lookup: CDR1 GTSNPN, CDR2 SVGIG (reference sequence). Trimming removed 1 base from V and 8 bases from J, with 15 bases in between. The CDR3 is 15 amino acids. This CDR3 is CAWSESDRRYSPLHF. CDR3 DNA: TGTGCCTGGAGTGAAAGTGACAGGCGTTATTCACCCCTCCACTTT.

This clonotype was observed a few times. The chain couples TRBV10-1 to TRBJ2-2; no definite D call. This CDR3 comprises 13 residues. Germline V gene data show CDR1 as WNHNN and CDR2 as SYGVQD (reference sequence). V was cut by 2 bases and J by 5 bases, with 6 bases left in between. This CDR3 reads CASSETGTGELFF. The CDR3 DNA follows: TGCGCCAGCAGTGAGACCGGGACCGGGGAGCTGTTTTTT.

The rearrangement joins TRBV28 to TRBJ2-7; 8 positions match TRBD2. There are 15 residues in the CDR3. CDR1 MDHEN and CDR2 SYDVKM come from the germline V gene. J lost 3 bases, V lost 6 bases, and 10 bases had no gene match. CDR3 in DNA: TGTGCCAGCAGGTCACCCAGCGGGAGTCACTACGAGCAGTACTTC. Translating it yields CASRSPSGSHYEQYF.

J is TRBJ2-5 and V is TRBV12-3 or TRBV12-4, with a possible D match to TRBD2 (6 bases). The tail of the sequence fits TRBJ2-1 better, so the J call may be wrong. The CDR3 loop spans 15 amino acids. The DNA of the CDR3 is TGTGCCAGCAGTTTATGGAGGGCCCCCGGCAATGAGCAGTTCTTC. It is translated as CASSLWRAPGNEQFF.

The chain has TRBV9 and TRBJ1-4; D ambiguous. Germline V CDR1 and CDR2: SGDLS, YYNGEE. V lost 4 bases and J 8 bases, leaving 24 bases between the germline ends. This CDR3 spans 17 amino acids. CDR3 residues: CASSFQDGRGAWEKLFF. In DNA form, the CDR3 reads TGTGCCAGCAGCTTCCAGGACGGGCGGGGAGCTTGGGAAAAACTGTTTTTT.

This sequence joins TRBV30 and TRBJ1-1; no clear D. The germline gives CDR1 GTSNPN, CDR2 SVGIG (reference sequence). CDR3 length: 13 amino acids. V shed 3 bases and J shed 0 bases, with 8 bases lying between them. CDR3 sequence: CAWRKTLNTEAFF. The CDR3 nucleotides are TGTGCCTGGAGGAAGACCTTGAACACTGAAGCTTTCTTT.

This rearrangement joins TRBV6-1 to TRBJ1-2; TRBD1 agrees at 7 bases. The V segment lost 3 bases and the J segment 10 bases; nucleotides outside the gene matches: 5. The CDR3 runs 12 residues. Germline lookup yields CDR1 MNHNS and CDR2 SASEGT. The CDR3 DNA reads TGTGCCAGCAGTGAGCCGACAGGGTACTACACCTTC. Protein product: CASSEPTGYYTF.

This clonotype has only a few counts. V and J are TRBV20-1 and TRBJ2-5, with 12 bases identical to TRBD1. With 5 bases clipped from V and 5 bases from J, the junction kept 12 bases outside the gene matches. CDR1 is DFQATT and CDR2 is SNEGSKA in the germline V gene (reference sequence). There are 16 residues in the CDR3. The CDR3 region is CSAWESGQGAPETQYF. CDR3 DNA: TGCAGTGCTTGGGAATCGGGACAGGGGGCGCCGGAGACCCAGTACTTC.

The gene calls are TRBV6-5 and TRBJ1-1; no definite D call. Trimming shortened V by 2 bases and J by 0 bases, and 13 bases separated the two germline ends. CDR1 and CDR2 (germline): MNHEY, SVGAGI. CDR3 length: 16 residues. The CDR3: CASSYAGGRVNTEAFF. The CDR3 DNA follows: TGTGCCAGCAGTTACGCAGGAGGTCGGGTGAACACTGAAGCTTTCTTT.

Only a few counts were recorded for this clonotype. This chain joins TRBV10-3 and TRBJ2-7, with TRBD1 identical over 8 bases. Trimming at V came to 4 bases and at J to 1 base, leaving 3 bases not matched to a gene. The CDR3 has 14 amino acids. Germline CDR1 ENHRY, CDR2 SYGVKD. As DNA, the CDR3 is TGTGCCATCAGTGCAGGACAGGGATCCTACGAGCAGTACTTC. Translated: CAISAGQGSYEQYF.

This clonotype was counted a few times. The rearrangement uses TRBV7-8 and TRBJ1-5, with D unresolved. Germline loops: CDR1 SGHVS, CDR2 FQNEAQ. V was cut by 2 bases and J by 5 bases, with 10 bases left in between. The CDR3 extends over 14 amino acids. CDR3 sequence: CASSLFGSDQPQHF. DNA for the CDR3: TGTGCCAGCAGCTTATTTGGGAGTGATCAGCCCCAGCATTTT.

This clonotype was detected a few times. The rearrangement joins TRBV19 to TRBJ1-1; weak D call: TRBD1 (6 bases). The length of the CDR3 is 16 residues. The V gene's germline CDR1 is LNHDA and CDR2 SQIVND (reference sequence). The V end was cut by 7 bases, the J end by 5 bases, with 23 bases between. CDR3 sequence (DNA): TGTGCCAGTACCGATTTGGGGGGCCAGGGTCGTACTGAAGCTTTCTTT. Translation: CASTDLGGQGRTEAFF. Full variable domain (missing parts from reference TRBV19 and TRBJ1-1): DGGITQSPKYLFRKEGQNVTLSCEQNLNHDAMYWYRQDPGQGLRLIYYSQIVNDFQKGDIAEGYSVSREKKESFPLTVTSAQKNPTAFYLCASTDLGGQGRTEAFFGQGTRLTVV.

There are a few counts of this clonotype. The chain combines TRBV20-1 with TRBJ2-3; 10 bases line up with TRBD2. The CDR3 loop spans 15 amino acids. Trimming cost V 4 bases and J 4 bases; bases outside gene matches: 8. Germline CDR1 DFQATT, CDR2 SNEGSKA (reference sequence). The CDR3 DNA sequence: TGCAGTGCTACAATCCTAGCGGGAGTAGCAGATACGCAGTATTTT. Translation gives CSATILAGVADTQYF.

This sequence joins TRBV12-3 or TRBV12-4 and TRBJ2-5; D possibly corresponds to TRBD1 (6 bases). The CDR3 consists of 13 residues. V was clipped by 7 bases and J by 7 bases, with 16 bases between them. CDR3 sequence reads: CASTLRTVGTQYF. DNA for the CDR3: TGTGCCAGCACCCTACGGACAGTCGGGACCCAGTACTTC.

This clonotype was seen ten or more times. The rearrangement links TRBV19 to TRBJ2-7; TRBD2 agrees at 10 bases. Per germline, CDR1 LNHDA and CDR2 SQIVND (reference sequence). V was pared by 3 bases and J by 5 bases, with 4 bases of the junction left unmatched. The CDR3 is 14 residues long. CDR3 region: CASSISSGSDEQYF. In DNA, the CDR3 is TGTGCCAGTAGTATTTCTAGCGGGAGCGACGAGCAGTACTTC. The entire variable domain, with the rest obtained from reference TRBV19 and TRBJ2-7, is as follows: DGGITQSPKYLFRKEGQNVTLSCEQNLNHDAMYWYRQDPGQGLRLIYYSQIVNDFQKGDIAEGYSVSREKKESFPLTVTSAQKNPTAFYLCASSISSGSDEQYFGPGTRLTVT.

The chain recombines TRBV12-3 or TRBV12-4 with TRBJ2-2; tentatively, D is TRBD1 (6 bases). The CDR3 is made up of 14 amino acids. V shed 11 bases and J shed 0 bases, with 13 bases lying between them. Here the CDR3 DNA reads TGTGCCGCCCTGGACAGTCCGAACACCGGGGAGCTGTTTTTT. This sequence encodes CAALDSPNTGELFF.

This clonotype occurred many times. V gene TRBV4-1 combines with J gene TRBJ2-7; 9 nucleotides agree with TRBD1. Germline assignment: CDR1 MGHRA and CDR2 YSYEKL. With 4 bases clipped from V and 6 bases from J, the junction kept 10 bases outside the gene matches. The CDR3 runs 15 residues. In DNA form, the CDR3 reads TGCGCCAGCAGCCCCCCCGGGACAGGGTCGGGCGAGCAGTACTTC. Translation gives CASSPPGTGSGEQYF.

The chain has TRBV19 and TRBJ2-1; TRBD2 agrees at 10 bases. J was trimmed by 7 bases and V by 6 bases; bases with no gene match: 6. The germline gives CDR1 LNHDA, CDR2 SQIVND (reference sequence). This CDR3 is 14 amino acids long. This chain's CDR3 is CASRVLAGTNEQFF. The CDR3 DNA is TGTGCCAGTAGAGTACTAGCGGGGACGAATGAGCAGTTCTTC.

This chain links TRBV4-3 with TRBJ2-2; D is unclear. Trimming cost V 4 bases and J 5 bases, with 17 bases left between them. This CDR3 has 16 residues. The germline V gene has CDR1 LGHNA and CDR2 YSLEER. CDR3 loop: CASSPSGWGGTGELFF. CDR3 coding DNA: TGCGCCAGCAGCCCATCCGGTTGGGGTGGGACCGGGGAGCTGTTTTTT.